These T cell receptor beta chains were read from a single sample in a study of cytomegalovirus exposure and HLA in healthy donors. Assay used: immunoSEQ multiplex PCR; TCRdb lists only in-frame clones, some missing. The sample records 150,000 to 200,000 clones, roughly four fifths being singletons. Sequencing was done on a sample of PBMCs. The receptor set was obtained from a man in his forties or fifties in good health and CMV-seronegative. The CDR3 runs from the conserved cysteine through the conserved F or W. The D gene is left open where the match is weak. For some rows the clone size is stated as once, few or many, or as a class when expanded; others skip it.

.	.	TRBJ1-5	TRBV28	12	TGTGCAGTGGGGGGTTACAATCAGCCCCAGCATTTT	CAVGGYNQPQHF
.	.	TRBJ1-1	TRBV7-6	14	TGTGCCAGTAGCTTAGTCATTGAGGACACTGAAGCTTTCTTT	CASSLVIEDTEAFF
TRBD1	.	TRBJ1-2	TRBV28	14	TGTGCCAGCACAATGGACAGGGGGCGAAAAGGCTACACCTTC	CASTMDRGRKGYTF
.	.	TRBJ2-1	TRBV4-1	14	TGCGCCAGCAGCCAAGATATGGTGCGCAATGAGCAGTTCTTC	CASSQDMVRNEQFF
.	few	TRBJ1-6	TRBV27	19	TGTGCCAGCAGTTTGCTTACTCCCACAGGCAGCTCCTATAATTCACCCCTCCACTTT	CASSLLTPTGSSYNSPLHF
TRBD1	few	TRBJ2-5	TRBV13	12	TGTGCCAGCCAGGGGGTTCAAGAGACCCAGTACTTC	CASQGVQETQYF
TRBD2	.	TRBJ2-1	TRBV29-1	14	TGCAGCGTTATACGCGGGACTACTTACGATGAGCAGTTCTTC	CSVIRGTTYDEQFF
TRBD2	.	TRBJ2-1	TRBV14	16	TGTGCCAGCAGCCAAGAAGGGGCGGGAGTTTACAATGAGCAGTTCTTC	CASSQEGAGVYNEQFF
.	.	TRBJ2-3	TRBV6-5	13	TGTGCCAGCAGGCGGGACAGCGCAGATACGCAGTATTTT	CASRRDSADTQYF
.	.	TRBJ1-1	TRBV9	13	TGTGCCAGCTCGGACATCTTAAACACTGAAGCTTTCTTT	CASSDILNTEAFF
.	few	TRBJ2-1	TRBV4-2	13	TGTGCCAGCAGCCAAGATAGCTACAATGAGCAGTTCTTC	CASSQDSYNEQFF
.	.	TRBJ1-1	TRBV27	15	TGTGCCAGCAGTTTGACACCCCATACGAACACTGAAGCTTTCTTT	CASSLTPHTNTEAFF
.	.	TRBJ1-4	TRBV9	15	TGTGCCAGCAGCCCATCATCGGGGTACGGGGAAAAACTGTTTTTT	CASSPSSGYGEKLFF
.	.	TRBJ2-7	TRBV5-6	16	TGTGCCAGCAGCTTGGCAGCGGCGACTAGTTGGTACGAGCAGTACTTC	CASSLAAATSWYEQYF
.	.	TRBJ2-1	TRBV7-2	16	TGTGCCAGCAGCTCCAGACCGGGAAAACATTGGGATGAGCAGTTCTTC	CASSSRPGKHWDEQFF
.	.	TRBJ2-5	TRBV7-9	13	TGTGCCAGCAGCTTACTAGGGGCCGAGACCCAGTACTTC	CASSLLGAETQYF
.	.	TRBJ2-7	TRBV2	11	TGTGCCAGCAAAAAGAGTAACGAGCAGTACTTC	CASKKSNEQYF
.	.	TRBJ1-4	TRBV6-1	13	TGTGCCAGCAGCTTAGACTTAAGTGAAAAACTGTTTTTT	CASSLDLSEKLFF
.	.	TRBJ1-2	TRBV6-4	11	TGTGCCAGCAGCGGGGGCTATGGCTACACCTTC	CASSGGYGYTF
.	.	TRBJ2-2	TRBV9	15	TGTGCCAGCAGCGCCCTCGGAGGGAACACCGGGGAGCTGTTTTTT	CASSALGGNTGELFF
.	few	TRBJ2-5	TRBV12-5	12	TGTGCTAGTAGTATGGGCGGAGAGACCCAGTACTTC	CASSMGGETQYF
.	.	TRBJ2-6	TRBV6-1	16	TGTGCCAGCAGTGTCTCGGTAGCGTCTGGGGCCAACGTCCTGACTTTC	CASSVSVASGANVLTF
TRBD1	many	TRBJ2-2	TRBV5-6	15	TGTGCCAGCAGTACCAGGGGGCGCCTGACCGGGGAGCTGTTTTTT	CASSTRGRLTGELFF
.	.	TRBJ2-4	TRBV10-3	11	TGTGCCATCAGTGCCGGGACTCATCAGTACTTC	CAISAGTHQYF
.	.	TRBJ2-4	TRBV5-1	18	TGCGCCAGCAGCTTGGTTCAGGGGGAACGGGAGTACAAAAACATTCAGTACTTC	CASSLVQGEREYKNIQYF
.	.	TRBJ2-1	TRBV28	14	TGTGCCAGCATTCCGGCCGGGGGATTCAATGAGCAGTTCTTC	CASIPAGGFNEQFF
TRBD2	.	TRBJ2-1	TRBV5-6	13	TGTGCCAGCAGCTTGGTGCGGGGGTATGAGCAGTTCTTC	CASSLVRGYEQFF
TRBD2	.	TRBJ2-1	TRBV2	15	TGTGCCAGCATCCGAGAAGCGGGAGTCGGTAATGAGCAGTTCTTC	CASIREAGVGNEQFF
.	few	TRBJ1-5	TRBV19	16	TGTGCCAGTAGTATAGAGGGGCAGGCGCCCAATCAGCCCCAGCATTTT	CASSIEGQAPNQPQHF
.	.	TRBJ1-2	TRBV27	14	TGTGCCAGCAGTCCCCAGAAGAGGGAGGGTGGCTACACCTTC	CASSPQKREGGYTF
.	once	TRBJ2-1	TRBV18	15	TGTGCCAGCTCACCAAACGGGGGTTCCTACAATGAGCAGTTCTTC	CASSPNGGSYNEQFF
TRBD1	.	TRBJ1-5	TRBV25-1	15	TGTGCCAGCAGTGCCACCGACAGGGGGCAACAGCCCCAGCATTTT	CASSATDRGQQPQHF
.	few	TRBJ1-6	TRBV6-1	14	TGTGCCAGCAGTGAAGTCGGGAGAAATTCACCCCTCCACTTT	CASSEVGRNSPLHF
TRBD1	once	TRBJ2-7	TRBV5-1	14	TGCGCCAGCAGCTTGGGGACAGGTTCCCTCGAGCAGTACTTC	CASSLGTGSLEQYF
.	once	TRBJ1-4	TRBV18	17	TGTGCCAGCTCACCTCGGACAAGCACTGCAACTAATGAAAAACTGTTTTTT	CASSPRTSTATNEKLFF
.	.	TRBJ2-5	TRBV5-4	14	TGTGCCAGCAGCTTGGACCCGGGGGAAGAGACCCAGTACTTC	CASSLDPGEETQYF
TRBD2	.	TRBJ2-2	TRBV6-1	14	TGTGCCAGCAGTCTGGGGGGGTCTAACGGGGAGCTGTTTTTT	CASSLGGSNGELFF
TRBD1	few	TRBJ2-7	TRBV7-6	16	TGTGCCAGCAGCTTAGCGGGACAGGGGGCCCCCTACGAGCAGTACTTC	CASSLAGQGAPYEQYF
.	once	TRBJ1-2	TRBV6-5	13	TGTGCCAGCAGTCGCCGAGCTAACTATGGCTACACCTTC	CASSRRANYGYTF
.	.	TRBJ2-5	TRBV11-3	13	TGTGCCAGCAGCGAACGGGGGGCAGAGACCCAGTACTTC	CASSERGAETQYF
.	.	TRBJ1-2	TRBV4-1	15	TGCGCCAGCAGCCTGGGGGGGTCACTTAACTATGGCTACACCTTC	CASSLGGSLNYGYTF
TRBD1	few	TRBJ1-4	TRBV19	15	TGTGCCAGTAGGGACAGGAGTGCAACTAATGAAAAACTGTTTTTT	CASRDRSATNEKLFF
.	.	TRBJ2-1	TRBV9	12	TGTGCCAGCAGCTCCGGAGGCCCGGGGGTCCTCTTC	CASSSGGPGVLF
.	.	TRBJ1-4	TRBV7-9	14	TGTGCCAGCAGCTTGTACGGGGAAAATGAAAAACTGTTTTTT	CASSLYGENEKLFF
TRBD1	.	TRBJ2-2	TRBV9	15	TGTGCCAGCAGCGGGACAGGGTTCAGCACCGGGGAGCTGTTTTTT	CASSGTGFSTGELFF
.	.	TRBJ2-7	TRBV27	14	TGTGCCAGCAGAAGGGACGGGAGAAACTACGAGCAGTACTTC	CASRRDGRNYEQYF
TRBD1	.	TRBJ2-7	TRBV15	16	TGTGCCACCAGCAGAGTCCCCGGGACAGGGCACTACGAGCAGTACTTC	CATSRVPGTGHYEQYF
.	.	TRBJ2-1	TRBV4-1	12	TGCGCCAGCAGCCAACTCCACAATGAGCAGTTCTTC	CASSQLHNEQFF
.	.	TRBJ1-3	TRBV28	16	TGTGCCAGCAGCCCCCAGGGTTGGGTCTCTGGAAACACCATATATTTT	CASSPQGWVSGNTIYF